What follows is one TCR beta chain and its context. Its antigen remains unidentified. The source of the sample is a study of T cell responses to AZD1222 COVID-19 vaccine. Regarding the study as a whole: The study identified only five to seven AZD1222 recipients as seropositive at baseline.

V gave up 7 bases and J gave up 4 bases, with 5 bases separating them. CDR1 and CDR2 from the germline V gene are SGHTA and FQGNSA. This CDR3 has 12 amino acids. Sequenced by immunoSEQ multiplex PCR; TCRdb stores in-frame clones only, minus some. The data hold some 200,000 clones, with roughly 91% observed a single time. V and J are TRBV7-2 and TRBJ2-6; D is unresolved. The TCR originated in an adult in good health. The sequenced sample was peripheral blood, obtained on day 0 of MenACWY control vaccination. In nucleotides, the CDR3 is TGTGCCAGCACCTCCGGGGCCAACGTCCTGACTTTC. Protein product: CASTSGANVLTF.